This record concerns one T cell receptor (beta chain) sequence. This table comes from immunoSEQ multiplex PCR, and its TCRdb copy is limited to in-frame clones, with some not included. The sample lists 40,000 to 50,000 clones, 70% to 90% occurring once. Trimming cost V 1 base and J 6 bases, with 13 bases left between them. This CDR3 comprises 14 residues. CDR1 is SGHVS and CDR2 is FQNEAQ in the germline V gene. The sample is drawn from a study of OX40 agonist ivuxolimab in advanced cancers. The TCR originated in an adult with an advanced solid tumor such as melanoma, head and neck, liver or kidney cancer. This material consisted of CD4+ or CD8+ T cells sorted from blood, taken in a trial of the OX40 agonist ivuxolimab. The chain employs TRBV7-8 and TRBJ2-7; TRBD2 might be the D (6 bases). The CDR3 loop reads CASSLVPGAGEQYF. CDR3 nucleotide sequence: TGTGCCAGCAGCTTAGTACCGGGAGCGGGCGAGCAGTACTTC. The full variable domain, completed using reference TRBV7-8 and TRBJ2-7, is GAGVSQSPRYKVAKRGQDVALRCDPISGHVSLFWYQQALGQGPEFLTYFQNEAQLDKSGLPSDRFFAERPEGSVSTLKIQRTQQEDSAVYLCASSLVPGAGEQYFGPGTRLTVT.